This entry concerns a single T cell receptor (beta chain). This sample stems from a study of blood T cell repertoires in COVID-19. This CDR3 is built from 14 residues. Trimming stripped 1 base from V and 2 bases from J, with 8 bases between. Germline CDR1 and CDR2: SGHTS and YDEGEE. Enrolled during active infection, Seattle patients were then followed longitudinally. The repertoire was sequenced with immunoSEQ multiplex PCR; TCRdb's copy has only in-frame clones and lacks some. The top ten hold less than 2% of the sample, which has about 300,000 clones, 89% seen once. Sequenced input: peripheral blood. The sequence derives from a woman aged 30 to 39 with COVID-19, enrolled during active disease. The V and J genes are TRBV5-8 and TRBJ2-3; D is perhaps TRBD2 (6 bases). CDR3 sequence (DNA): TGTGCCAGCAGCTTGCGACTAGACACAGATACGCAGTATTTT. Its protein is CASSLRLDTDTQYF.